The clone carrying this TCR beta chain was counted a few times. Its antigen is not known. Germline V gene sequence: CDR1 SNHLY, CDR2 FYNNEI. This CDR3 is 15 amino acids long. With 8 bases clipped from V and 4 bases from J, the junction kept 8 bases outside the gene matches. This sample is part of a study of OX40 agonist ivuxolimab in advanced cancers. The wider study: Dose-escalation patients' cancers were hepatocellular carcinoma, melanoma, renal cell or head and neck cancer. Regarding the study as a whole: On average, CD8+ T cells had more expanded clones than CD4+. Normalized T-cell clonal expansion was also low in a subset of nonresponders. At doses 0.1 to 3.0 mg/kg, CD4+ and CD8+ clones expanded.

Sequencing used immunoSEQ multiplex PCR; TCRdb keeps in-frame clones, though not all of them. The sample carries about 47,000 clones, around 84% recorded once. This TCR was recovered from an adult with an advanced solid tumor such as melanoma, head and neck, liver or kidney cancer. The chain carries TRBV2 and TRBJ2-3; TRBD2 matches at 11 bases. The source was CD4+ or CD8+ T cells sorted from blood, collected in a trial of the OX40 agonist ivuxolimab. CDR3 protein: CASGQGTSGSDTQYF. In DNA form, the CDR3 reads TGTGCCAGCGGCCAAGGGACTAGCGGATCAGATACGCAGTATTTT.